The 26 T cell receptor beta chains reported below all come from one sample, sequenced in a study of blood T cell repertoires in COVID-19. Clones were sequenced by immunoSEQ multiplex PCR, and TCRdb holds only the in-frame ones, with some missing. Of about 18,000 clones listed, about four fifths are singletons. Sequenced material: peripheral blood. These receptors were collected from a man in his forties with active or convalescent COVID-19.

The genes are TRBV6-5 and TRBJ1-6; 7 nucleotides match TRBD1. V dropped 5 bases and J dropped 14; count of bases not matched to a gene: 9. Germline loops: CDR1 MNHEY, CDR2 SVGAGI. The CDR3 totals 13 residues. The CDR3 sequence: CASSNLGTAALHF. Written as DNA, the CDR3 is TGTGCCAGCAGTAACTTAGGGACAGCTGCCCTCCACTTT.

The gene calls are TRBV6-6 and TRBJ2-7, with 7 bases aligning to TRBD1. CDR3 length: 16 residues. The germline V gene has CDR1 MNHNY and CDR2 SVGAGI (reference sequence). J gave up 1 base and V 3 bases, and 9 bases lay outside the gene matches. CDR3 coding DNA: TGTGCCAGCAGTTATTCAGGGACAGCTAGTTCCTACGAGCAGTACTTC. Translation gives CASSYSGTASSYEQYF.

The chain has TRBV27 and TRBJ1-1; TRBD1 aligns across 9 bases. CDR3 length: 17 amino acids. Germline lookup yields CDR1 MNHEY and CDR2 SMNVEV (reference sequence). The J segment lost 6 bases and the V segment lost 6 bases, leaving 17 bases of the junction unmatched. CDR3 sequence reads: CASSSRTGVNRGAEAFF. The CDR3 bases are TGTGCCAGCAGCTCCAGGACAGGGGTAAATCGGGGGGCTGAAGCTTTCTTT.

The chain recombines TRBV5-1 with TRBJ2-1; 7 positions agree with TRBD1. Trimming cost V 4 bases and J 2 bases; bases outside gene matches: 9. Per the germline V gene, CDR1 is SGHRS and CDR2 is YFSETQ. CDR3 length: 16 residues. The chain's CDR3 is CASSPAGTVTYNEQFF. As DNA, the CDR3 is TGCGCCAGCAGCCCCGCCGGGACAGTTACCTACAATGAGCAGTTCTTC.

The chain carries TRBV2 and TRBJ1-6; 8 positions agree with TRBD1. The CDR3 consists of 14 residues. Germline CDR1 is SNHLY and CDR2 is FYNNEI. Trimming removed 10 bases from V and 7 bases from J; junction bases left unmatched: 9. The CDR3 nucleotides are TGTGCCACTGCATCGGACAGGGCAAATTCACCCCTCCACTTT. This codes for CATASDRANSPLHF.

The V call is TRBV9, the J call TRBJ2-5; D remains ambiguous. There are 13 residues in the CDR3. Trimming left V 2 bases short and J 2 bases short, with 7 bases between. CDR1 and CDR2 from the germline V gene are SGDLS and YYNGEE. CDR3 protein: CASSVRSQETQYF. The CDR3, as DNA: TGTGCCAGCAGCGTGCGATCACAAGAGACCCAGTACTTC. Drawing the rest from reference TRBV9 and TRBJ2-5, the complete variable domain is DSGVTQTPKHLITATGQRVTLRCSPRSGDLSVYWYQQSLDQGLQFLIQYYNGEERAKGNILERFSAQQFPDLHSELNLSSLELGDSALYFCASSVRSQETQYFGPGTRLLVL.

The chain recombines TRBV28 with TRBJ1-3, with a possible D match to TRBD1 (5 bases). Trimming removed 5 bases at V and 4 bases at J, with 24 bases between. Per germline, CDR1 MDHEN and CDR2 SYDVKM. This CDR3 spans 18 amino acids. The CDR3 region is CASSRGGGIAREGNTIYF. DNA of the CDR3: TGTGCCAGCAGTAGGGGCGGTGGAATCGCCCGTGAAGGAAACACCATATATTTT. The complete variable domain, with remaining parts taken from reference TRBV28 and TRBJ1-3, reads DVKVTQSSRYLVKRTGEKVFLECVQDMDHENMFWYRQDPGLGLRLIYFSYDVKMKEKGDIPEGYSVSREKKERFSLILESASTNQTSMYLCASSRGGGIAREGNTIYFGEGSWLTVV.

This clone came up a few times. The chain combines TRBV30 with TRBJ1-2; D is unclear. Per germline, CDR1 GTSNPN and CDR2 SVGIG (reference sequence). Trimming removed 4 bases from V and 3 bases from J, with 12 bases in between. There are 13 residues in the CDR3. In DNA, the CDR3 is TGTGCCTGGACCCCGCGAATCGACTATGGCTACACCTTC. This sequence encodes CAWTPRIDYGYTF. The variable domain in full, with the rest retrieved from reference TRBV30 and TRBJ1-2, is SQTIHQWPATLVQPVGSPLSLECTVEGTSNPNLYWYRQAAGRGLQLLFYSVGIGQISSEVPQNLSASRPQDRQFILSSKKLLLSDSGFYLCAWTPRIDYGYTFGSGTRLTVV.

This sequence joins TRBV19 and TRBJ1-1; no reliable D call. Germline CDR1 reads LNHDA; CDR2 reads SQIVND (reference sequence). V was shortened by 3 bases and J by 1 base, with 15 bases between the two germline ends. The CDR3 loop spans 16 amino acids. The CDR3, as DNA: TGTGCCAGTAGTATCGCCGAACAGCTAAAGAACACTGAAGCTTTCTTT. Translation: CASSIAEQLKNTEAFF.

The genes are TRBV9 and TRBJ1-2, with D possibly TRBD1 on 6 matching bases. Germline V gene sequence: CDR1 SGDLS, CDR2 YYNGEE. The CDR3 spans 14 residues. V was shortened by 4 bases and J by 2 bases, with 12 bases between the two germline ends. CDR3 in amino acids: CASSPNRENYGYTF. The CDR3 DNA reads TGTGCCAGCAGCCCAAACAGGGAAAACTATGGCTACACCTTC.

CDR3 residues: CASSLEGHGYTF. The CDR3 region has the DNA TGTGCCAGCAGCTTGGAGGGACACGGCTACACCTTC. The V and J genes are TRBV5-4 and TRBJ1-2; tentatively, D is TRBD1 (6 bases). V gave up 0 bases and J gave up 8 bases, with 8 bases separating them. The CDR3 consists of 12 residues. Germline V CDR1 and CDR2: SGHNT, YYREEE (reference sequence).

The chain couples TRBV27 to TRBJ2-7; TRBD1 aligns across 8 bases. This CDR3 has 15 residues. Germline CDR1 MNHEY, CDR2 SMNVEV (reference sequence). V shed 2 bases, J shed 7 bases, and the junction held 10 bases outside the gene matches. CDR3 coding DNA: TGTGCCAGCAGTTTAACCCTCTCGACAGGGGCGGAGCAGTACTTC. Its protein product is CASSLTLSTGAEQYF.

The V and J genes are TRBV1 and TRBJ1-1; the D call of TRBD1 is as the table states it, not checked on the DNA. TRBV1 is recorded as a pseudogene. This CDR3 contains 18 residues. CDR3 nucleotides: TGCACCAGCAGCCAAGTCTCGACGAAAGGGGTCTATTCTACTGAAGCTTTCTTT. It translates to CTSSQVSTKGVYSTEAFF.

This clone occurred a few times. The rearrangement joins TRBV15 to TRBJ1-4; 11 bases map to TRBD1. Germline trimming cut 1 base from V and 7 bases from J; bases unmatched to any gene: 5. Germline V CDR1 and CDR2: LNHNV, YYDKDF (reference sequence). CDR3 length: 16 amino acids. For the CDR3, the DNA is TGTGCCACCAGCAGAGCTCGGGGACAGGGGGGTGAAAAACTGTTTTTT. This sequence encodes CATSRARGQGGEKLFF. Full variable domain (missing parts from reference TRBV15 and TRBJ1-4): DAMVIQNPRYQVTQFGKPVTLSCSQTLNHNVMYWYQQKSSQAPKLLFHYYDKDFNNEADTPDNFQSRRPNTSFCFLDIRSPGLGDTAMYLCATSRARGQGGEKLFFGSGTQLSVL.

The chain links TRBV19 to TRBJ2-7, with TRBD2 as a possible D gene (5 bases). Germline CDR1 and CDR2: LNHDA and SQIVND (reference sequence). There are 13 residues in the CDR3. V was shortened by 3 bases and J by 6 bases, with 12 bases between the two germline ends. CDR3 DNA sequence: TGTGCCAGTAGTATTATGCCGGGGAGCGAGCAGTACTTC. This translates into CASSIMPGSEQYF.

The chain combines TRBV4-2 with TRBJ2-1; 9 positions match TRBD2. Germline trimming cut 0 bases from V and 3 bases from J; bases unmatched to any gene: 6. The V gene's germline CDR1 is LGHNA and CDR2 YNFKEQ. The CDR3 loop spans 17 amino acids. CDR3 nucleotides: TGTGCCAGCAGCCAAGAGGGGGCAGCGGGGGGCTACAATGAGCAGTTCTTC. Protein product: CASSQEGAAGGYNEQFF.

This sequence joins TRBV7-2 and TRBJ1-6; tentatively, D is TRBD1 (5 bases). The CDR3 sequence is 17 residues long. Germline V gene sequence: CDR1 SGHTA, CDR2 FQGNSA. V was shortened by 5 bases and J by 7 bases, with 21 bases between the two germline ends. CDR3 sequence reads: CASSHPAGGLVNSPLHF. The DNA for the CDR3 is TGTGCCAGCAGCCACCCGGCCGGGGGATTAGTAAATTCACCCCTCCACTTT.

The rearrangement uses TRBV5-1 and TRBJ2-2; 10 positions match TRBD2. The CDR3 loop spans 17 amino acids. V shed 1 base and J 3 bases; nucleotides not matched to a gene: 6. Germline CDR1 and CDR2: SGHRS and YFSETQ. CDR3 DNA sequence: TGCGCCAGCAGCTTGCAGCGGGGGGGCAGGGACACCGGGGAGCTGTTTTTT. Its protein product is CASSLQRGGRDTGELFF.

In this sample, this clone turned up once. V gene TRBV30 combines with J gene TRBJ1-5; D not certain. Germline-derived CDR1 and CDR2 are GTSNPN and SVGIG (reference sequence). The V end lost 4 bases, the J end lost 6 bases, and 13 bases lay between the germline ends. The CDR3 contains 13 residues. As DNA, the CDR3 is TGTGCCTGGACCGGGAGGGCCGGTCAGCCCCAGCATTTT. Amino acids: CAWTGRAGQPQHF.

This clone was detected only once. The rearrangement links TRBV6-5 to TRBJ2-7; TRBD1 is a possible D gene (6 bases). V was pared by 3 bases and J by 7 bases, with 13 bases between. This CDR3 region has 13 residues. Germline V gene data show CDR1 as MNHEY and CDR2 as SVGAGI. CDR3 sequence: CASSYNRAVEQYF. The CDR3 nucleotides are TGTGCCAGCAGTTATAACAGGGCTGTGGAGCAGTACTTC.

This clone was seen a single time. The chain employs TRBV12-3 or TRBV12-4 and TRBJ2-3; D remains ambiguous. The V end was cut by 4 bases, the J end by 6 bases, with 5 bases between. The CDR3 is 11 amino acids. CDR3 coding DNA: TGTGCCAGCAGTTACGGTGATACGCAGTATTTT. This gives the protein CASSYGDTQYF.

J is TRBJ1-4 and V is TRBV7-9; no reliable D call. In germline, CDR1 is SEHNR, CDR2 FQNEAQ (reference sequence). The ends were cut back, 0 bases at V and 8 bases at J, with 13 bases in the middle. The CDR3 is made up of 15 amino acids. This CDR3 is CASSLATLSEEKLFF. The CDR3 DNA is TGTGCCAGCAGCTTAGCGACCCTCAGCGAGGAAAAACTGTTTTTT.

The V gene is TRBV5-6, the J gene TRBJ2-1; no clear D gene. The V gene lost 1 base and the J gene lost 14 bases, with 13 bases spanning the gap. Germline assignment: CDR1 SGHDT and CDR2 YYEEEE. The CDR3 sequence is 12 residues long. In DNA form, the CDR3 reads TGTGCCAGCAGCTTGTTAAGCACCCAGGAGTTCTTC. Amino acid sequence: CASSLLSTQEFF. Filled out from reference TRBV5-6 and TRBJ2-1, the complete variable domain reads DAGVTQSPTHLIKTRGQQVTLRCSPKSGHDTVSWYQQALGQGPQFIFQYYEEEERQRGNFPDRFSGHQFPNYSSELNVNALLLGDSALYLCASSLLSTQEFFGPGTRLTVL.

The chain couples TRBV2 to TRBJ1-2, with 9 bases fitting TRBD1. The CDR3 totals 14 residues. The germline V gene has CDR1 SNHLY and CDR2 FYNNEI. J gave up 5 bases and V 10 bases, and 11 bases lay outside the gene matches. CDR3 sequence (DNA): TGTGCCACCTGGTGGGACAGGGACCCTTATGGCTACACCTTC. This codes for CATWWDRDPYGYTF.

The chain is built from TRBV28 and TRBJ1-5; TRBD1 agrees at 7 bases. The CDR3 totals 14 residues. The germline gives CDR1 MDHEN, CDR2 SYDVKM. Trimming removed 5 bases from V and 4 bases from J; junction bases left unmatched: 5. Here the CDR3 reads CASSPRQGNQPQHF. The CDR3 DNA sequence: TGTGCCAGCAGTCCCCGACAGGGTAATCAGCCCCAGCATTTT. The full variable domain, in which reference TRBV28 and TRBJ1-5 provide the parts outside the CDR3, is DVKVTQSSRYLVKRTGEKVFLECVQDMDHENMFWYRQDPGLGLRLIYFSYDVKMKEKGDIPEGYSVSREKKERFSLILESASTNQTSMYLCASSPRQGNQPQHFGDGTRLSIL.

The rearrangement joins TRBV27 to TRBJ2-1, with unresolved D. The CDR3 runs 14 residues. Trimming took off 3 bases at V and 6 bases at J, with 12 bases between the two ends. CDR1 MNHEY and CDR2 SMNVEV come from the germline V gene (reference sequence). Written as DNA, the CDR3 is TGTGCCAGCAGTTTTGAATATCAGGCCAATGAGCAGTTCTTC. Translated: CASSFEYQANEQFF.